The 4 T cell receptor beta chains below all came from one sample that was sequenced in a study of CD8+CD57+ T cells in acquired aplastic anemia. For CDR3 and TCR beta VDJ profiling, genomic DNA was the template used. MiXCR, applied by TCRdb to the reads, yields one record per CDR3 protein. The data contain tens of thousands of distinct CDR3 sequences, under 50% of them singletons. The sample was sorted CD4+, CD8+, or CD8+CD57+ T cells (not recorded which) from PBMCs. The receptors were gathered from a human donor in good health, serving as a control.

The sample holds many counts of this clonotype. The chain carries TRBV6-5 and TRBJ2-7; D gene ambiguous. The CDR3 loop spans 11 amino acids. Per germline, CDR1 MNHEY and CDR2 SVGAGI. V shed 6 bases and J shed 1 base, with 4 bases lying between them. DNA for the CDR3: TGTGCCAGCAGGAATTCCTACGAGCAGTACTTC. It specifies CASRNSYEQYF.

This chain uses TRBV6-1 with TRBJ2-3; the match to TRBD1 covers 7 bases. The CDR3 totals 15 residues. Germline CDR1 reads MNHNS; CDR2 reads SASEGT. Trimming cost V 0 bases and J 6 bases; bases outside gene matches: 6. CDR3 nucleotide sequence: TGTGCCAGCAGTGAAGCTACAGGGGCAGGGGATACGCAGTATTTT. Protein: CASSEATGAGDTQYF.

The J gene is TRBJ2-1, the V gene TRBV2, with D maybe TRBD2 (7 bases). Between the trimmed V and J ends, which lost 4 bases and 4 bases, there was a span of 14 bases. CDR1 SNHLY and CDR2 FYNNEI come from the germline V gene. The CDR3 is 15 amino acids. The CDR3 is CASSGDGGPYNEQFF. DNA of the CDR3: TGTGCCAGCAGTGGCGACGGGGGGCCGTACAATGAGCAGTTCTTC.

This chain joins TRBV7-8 and TRBJ2-5; 8 bases align to TRBD2. CDR1 and CDR2 (germline): SGHVS, FQNEAQ. The CDR3 covers 13 residues. Trimming at V came to 8 bases and at J to 5 bases, leaving 7 bases not matched to a gene. The CDR3 is CASGSVAGETQYF. The CDR3 DNA follows: TGTGCCAGCGGATCGGTAGCGGGGGAGACCCAGTACTTC.